Listed below are T cell receptor beta chains from one sample, sequenced in a study of blood T cell repertoires in COVID-19. Assay: immunoSEQ multiplex PCR; the TCRdb copy retains only in-frame clones and omits some. The sample holds roughly 120,000 clones; about 80% are singletons and the top ten take less than 8%. Sequencing was carried out using peripheral blood. These receptors were collected from a man between 65 and 80 years old with active or convalescent COVID-19. The CDR3 runs from the conserved cysteine through the conserved F or W. A D gene is named only where the DNA matches it firmly. Clone size is not always given. Where it is, it says once, few, many or a class for expanded clones.

d_call cdr3_length j_call clone_size v_call cdr3_nt cdr3_aa
TRBD2 16 TRBJ2-5 . TRBV7-9 TGTGCCAGCAGCCGAGATGGACTAGCGTCTGGGGAGACCCAGTACTTC CASSRDGLASGETQYF
. 12 TRBJ1-1 . TRBV7-9 TGTGCCAGCAGCACAGAAAACACTGAAGCTTTCTTT CASSTENTEAFF
. 17 TRBJ1-5 . TRBV4-2 TGTGCCAGCAGCCAAGATCCAGTCGGGTTTTCGAATCAGCCCCAGCATTTT CASSQDPVGFSNQPQHF
TRBD2 18 TRBJ2-1 . TRBV6-2/TRBV6-3 TGTGCCAGCAGCCACGGGACTAGCGGATCCCCTTCCTACAATGAGCAGTTCTTC CASSHGTSGSPSYNEQFF
. 16 TRBJ2-5 . TRBV7-9 TGTGCCAGCAGCTTAGAGGCGGGGGCAGGGCAAGAGACCCAGTACTTC CASSLEAGAGQETQYF
. 13 TRBJ1-3 once TRBV19 TGTGCCAGTGGCCGGGTAGGAGGAAACACCATATATTTT CASGRVGGNTIYF
. 18 TRBJ2-2 . TRBV21-1 TGTGCCAGCAGCAAATGGTCAAGGGGATCCCCGAACACCGGGGAGCTGTTTTTT CASSKWSRGSPNTGELFF
. 12 TRBJ2-3 . TRBV7-9 TGTGCCAGCAGCCCCCTGTCGGATACGCAGTATTTT CASSPLSDTQYF
. 15 TRBJ1-1 . TRBV18 TGTGCCAGCTCACCGACCGGGACACTGAACACTGAAGCTTTCTTT CASSPTGTLNTEAFF
. 15 TRBJ2-1 few TRBV19 TGTGCCAGTAGCATCCCGCGGACAGATCACAATGAGCAGTTCTTC CASSIPRTDHNEQFF
TRBD1 14 TRBJ1-5 . TRBV2 TGTGCCAGCAGTTTGGACAGGGTTGGACAGCCCCAGCATTTT CASSLDRVGQPQHF
. 11 TRBJ1-2 few TRBV4-3 TGCGCCAGCAGCGATGGCCATGGCTACACCTTC CASSDGHGYTF
. 11 TRBJ1-2 . TRBV9 TGTGCCAGCAGCGCCAGTGGCGGCTACACCTTC CASSASGGYTF
. 14 TRBJ1-4 . TRBV19 TGTGCCAGTATCCGGACAGACTATAATGAAAAACTGTTTTTT CASIRTDYNEKLFF
. 15 TRBJ1-6 . TRBV28 TGTGCCAGCAGTGTCTCCCAGGGGCACAATTCACCCCTCCACTTT CASSVSQGHNSPLHF
. 11 TRBJ2-7 . TRBV29-1 TGCAGCGTCGATGGGGGGTACGAGCAGTACTTC CSVDGGYEQYF